A single sample gave rise to the 26 T cell receptor beta chains below, sequenced in a study of T cell changes during pregnancy in multiple sclerosis. Method: immunoSEQ multiplex PCR; TCRdb's copy keeps in-frame clones and lacks some. Here the sample spans tens of thousands of clones, around 94% being singletons. The source was peripheral blood, collected after pregnancy. Every receptor here comes from a female donor with multiple sclerosis, enrolled in a pregnancy study.

This clone has only one observation. J is TRBJ1-1 and V is TRBV19; D gene unclear. This CDR3 spans 12 amino acids. The germline V gene encodes CDR1 LNHDA and CDR2 SQIVND (reference sequence). Trimming stripped 7 bases from V and 5 bases from J, with 11 bases between. The CDR3 loop is CASTLGLTEAFF. The CDR3 region has the DNA TGTGCCAGTACCCTGGGCCTTACTGAAGCTTTCTTT.

Of note for this clone: The same CDR3 also results from other DNA sequences found in this sample. CDR3: CASSDSAGSTDTQYF. CDR3 DNA: TGTGCCAGCAGTGACTCGGCGGGAAGCACAGATACGCAGTATTTT. The V call is TRBV6-4, the J call TRBJ2-3; possible D gene TRBD2, 6 bases. This CDR3 has 15 amino acids. V was clipped by 0 bases and J by 0 bases, with 7 bases between them. Germline CDR1 reads MRHNA; CDR2 reads SNTAGT.

The genes are TRBV11-2 and TRBJ2-3; 7 bases match TRBD1. The germline gives CDR1 SGHAT, CDR2 FQNNGV. The CDR3 is made up of 14 amino acids. Trimming took 5 bases from V and 3 from J; bases not matched to a gene: 5. CDR3 sequence: CASSTQGLTDTQYF. CDR3 bases: TGTGCCAGCAGCACACAGGGGTTGACAGATACGCAGTATTTT.

V and J are TRBV27 and TRBJ1-1; D not resolved. Germline V gene lookup returns CDR1 MNHEY and CDR2 SMNVEV (reference sequence). There are 12 residues in the CDR3. V was trimmed by 1 base and J by 8 bases, leaving 8 bases between them. The CDR3 DNA is TGTGCCAGCAGTTTATTTATCCGGGAAGCTTTCTTT. Translating it yields CASSLFIREAFF.

This clone has more than one count but fewer than ten. The chain links TRBV6-1 to TRBJ1-1; possibly TRBD1 for D (5 bases). CDR1 MNHNS and CDR2 SASEGT come from the germline V gene. The CDR3 length is 15 residues. The germline V and J ends were trimmed by 7 bases and 2 bases, with 17 bases remaining between them. DNA of the CDR3: TGTGCCAGCACCCTATTTTTCGACAGCAACACTGAAGCTTTCTTT. Its protein product is CASTLFFDSNTEAFF.

The J gene is TRBJ2-1, the V gene TRBV6-1, with 11 bases fitting TRBD2. The length of the CDR3 is 17 residues. Looked up from germline, CDR1 is MNHNS and CDR2 is SASEGT. The V and J ends lost 2 bases and 6 bases, in that order; junction bases with no gene match: 9. CDR3 protein: CASSERLAGGYGNEQFF. CDR3 sequence (DNA): TGTGCCAGCAGTGAAAGGCTAGCGGGAGGCTATGGCAATGAGCAGTTCTTC.

The chain combines TRBV28 with TRBJ1-2, with 7 bases matching TRBD1. The CDR3 covers 14 residues. CDR1 and CDR2 (germline): MDHEN, SYDVKM. V shed 7 bases, J shed 4 bases, and the junction held 9 bases outside the gene matches. CDR3 sequence (DNA): TGTGCCAGCACCCCTGGACAGGCGACCTATGGCTACACCTTC. Translating it yields CASTPGQATYGYTF.

This clone is a singleton in its sample. The chain carries TRBV18 and TRBJ2-3; 8 positions agree with TRBD2. This CDR3 region has 16 residues. The germline CDR1 and CDR2 sequences are KGHSH and LQKENI. With 3 bases clipped from V and 5 bases from J, the junction kept 10 bases outside the gene matches. DNA of the CDR3: TGTGCCAGCTCACCGTTTTCTAGCGGGCTAGTAGATACGCAGTATTTT. This codes for CASSPFSSGLVDTQYF.

The chain carries TRBV7-2 and TRBJ1-5; a weak D match, TRBD1 (6 bases). Per the germline V gene, CDR1 is SGHTA and CDR2 is FQGNSA. V was cut by 3 bases and J by 5 bases, with 11 bases left in between. The CDR3 loop spans 14 amino acids. The CDR3 spells CASSFRDNYQPQHF. CDR3 coding DNA: TGTGCCAGCAGCTTCCGGGACAATTATCAGCCCCAGCATTTT.

The genes are TRBV5-1 and TRBJ2-3; 8 bases match TRBD1. CDR3 length: 17 amino acids. Unmatched junction bases numbered 9, after V lost 0 bases and J lost 3 bases. From germline, CDR1 is SGHRS and CDR2 YFSETQ. In DNA form, the CDR3 reads TGCGCCAGCAGCTTGGCCAGGGGGCGCGGAAGTACAGATACGCAGTATTTT. This sequence encodes CASSLARGRGSTDTQYF.

J is TRBJ2-1 and V is TRBV18; D gene uncertain. CDR1 is KGHSH, CDR2 LQKENI, per germline. V gave up 2 bases and J gave up 9 bases, with 17 bases separating them. The CDR3 extends over 15 amino acids. CDR3 in DNA: TGTGCCAGCTCACCAAAGGCGGATAGTTCGACTGAGCAGTTCTTC. Protein product: CASSPKADSSTEQFF.

J is TRBJ2-7 and V is TRBV19, with D hard to call. The germline gives CDR1 LNHDA, CDR2 SQIVND (reference sequence). This CDR3 spans 14 amino acids. Trimming left V 3 bases short and J 0 bases short, with 9 bases between. This CDR3 reads CASSMVISSYEQYF. The DNA of the CDR3 is TGTGCCAGTAGTATGGTTATCAGCTCCTACGAGCAGTACTTC.

The genes are TRBV5-5 and TRBJ2-7; 7 bases agree with TRBD2. The CDR3 loop spans 15 amino acids. V was pared by 2 bases and J by 4 bases, with 9 bases of the junction left unmatched. Per germline, CDR1 SGHKS and CDR2 YYEKEE (reference sequence). The CDR3 is CASSFFGGGGYEQYF. Here the CDR3 DNA reads TGTGCCAGCAGCTTTTTTGGCGGCGGGGGATACGAGCAGTACTTC.

This sequence joins TRBV6-5 and TRBJ1-1, with D uncertain. CDR1 MNHEY and CDR2 SVGAGI come from the germline V gene. The CDR3 extends over 13 amino acids. V lost 4 bases and J 11 bases, leaving 17 bases between the germline ends. For the CDR3, the DNA is TGTGCCAGCAGTTCCACGATATGGGGAGCGGCTTTCTTT. Encoded protein: CASSSTIWGAAFF.

The chain has TRBV14 and TRBJ1-2; no definite D call. The germline CDR1 and CDR2 sequences are SGHDN and FVKESK. Trimming pared 0 bases from V and 4 bases from J, leaving 6 bases between. This CDR3 has 13 amino acids. The CDR3 is CASSQDRSYGYTF. The CDR3 nucleotides read TGTGCCAGCAGCCAAGATAGAAGCTATGGCTACACCTTC.

V usage is TRBV30 and J usage is TRBJ2-3; perhaps TRBD1 as D (6 bases). This CDR3 has 13 amino acids. Trimming cost V 2 bases and J 6 bases, with 12 bases left between them. CDR1 and CDR2 (germline): GTSNPN, SVGIG (reference sequence). CDR3 DNA: TGTGCCTGGAGTACCACAGGGACGGATACGCAGTATTTT. Translation gives CAWSTTGTDTQYF.

The count of this clone is one. V gene TRBV2 combines with J gene TRBJ1-3; unclear D gene. In germline, CDR1 is SNHLY, CDR2 FYNNEI. The CDR3 is 14 amino acids. Trimming took off 7 bases at V and 3 bases at J, with 13 bases between the two ends. CDR3 DNA: TGTGCCAGCAAGGTAGAAGGCGGTGGAAACACCATATATTTT. Encoded protein: CASKVEGGGNTIYF.

V usage is TRBV5-1 and J usage is TRBJ2-1; 12 positions match TRBD1. CDR3 length equals 14 residues. Germline V gives CDR1 SGHRS, CDR2 YFSETQ. V lost 4 bases to trimming and J lost 8 bases; unmatched junction nucleotides: 4. CDR3 bases: TGCGCCAGCAGCAAGGGACAGGGGGCATATGAGCAGTTCTTC. It codes for CASSKGQGAYEQFF. Looking up the rest from reference TRBV5-1 and TRBJ2-1 gives the full variable domain: KAGVTQTPRYLIKTRGQQVTLSCSPISGHRSVSWYQQTPGQGLQFLFEYFSETQRNKGNFPGRFSGRQFSNSRSEMNVSTLELGDSALYLCASSKGQGAYEQFFGPGTRLTVL.

The chain links TRBV19 to TRBJ2-2; D is unresolved. Germline V gives CDR1 LNHDA, CDR2 SQIVND (reference sequence). This CDR3 is built from 13 residues. The ends were cut back, 8 bases at V and 5 bases at J, with 12 bases in the middle. The DNA for the CDR3 is TGTGCCAGTCGCCTCGGGTCAACCGGGGAGCTGTTTTTT. It translates to CASRLGSTGELFF.

This clone came up a few times. The rearrangement joins TRBV5-4 to TRBJ2-1; no definite D call. Germline lookup yields CDR1 SGHNT and CDR2 YYREEE (reference sequence). The V end was cut by 0 bases, the J end by 3 bases, with 7 bases between. The CDR3 runs to 14 residues. CDR3 DNA: TGTGCCAGCAGCTTGGGATCGGGCTACAATGAGCAGTTCTTC. It encodes CASSLGSGYNEQFF.

The gene calls are TRBV7-8 and TRBJ1-2; the D gene is possibly TRBD1 (5 bases). This CDR3 is 15 amino acids long. Germline CDR1 and CDR2: SGHVS and FQNEAQ. V was pared by 4 bases and J by 3 bases, with 15 bases between. The DNA for the CDR3 is TGTGCCAGCAGCTCTTCTCGACAGATTCACTATGGCTACACCTTC. Residues: CASSSSRQIHYGYTF.

This rearrangement joins TRBV9 to TRBJ2-5; TRBD2 matches 16 bases. CDR3 length equals 17 residues. The ends lost 6 bases at V and 1 base at J; junction bases unmatched: 6. Germline loops: CDR1 SGDLS, CDR2 YYNGEE. CDR3 coding DNA: TGTGCCAGCACCCCGGGACTAGCGGGGGGGCTCCAAGAGACCCAGTACTTC. Amino acids: CASTPGLAGGLQETQYF.

The chain has TRBV5-1 and TRBJ2-7; D is perhaps TRBD2 (6 bases). Per germline, CDR1 SGHRS and CDR2 YFSETQ. CDR3 length: 14 residues. Deletions cut 4 bases from V and 5 bases from J, with 16 bases between. CDR3 nucleotide sequence: TGCGCCAGCAGCCCAGGACTATCGTGGGACGAGCAGTACTTC. Its protein is CASSPGLSWDEQYF.

This clone was recorded once. The genes are TRBV9 and TRBJ2-7; tentative D call: TRBD1 (5 bases). The CDR3 sequence is 13 residues long. V was cut by 4 bases and J by 3 bases, with 11 bases left in between. Germline V gene data show CDR1 as SGDLS and CDR2 as YYNGEE. CDR3 sequence: CASSSAGIYEQYF. CDR3 DNA: TGTGCCAGCAGCTCCGCAGGGATCTACGAGCAGTACTTC.

This clone was recorded once. The gene calls are TRBV5-1 and TRBJ1-2; the D is unclear. This CDR3 spans 15 amino acids. With 0 bases removed from V and 8 bases from J, the gap between germline ends came to 17 bases. Germline lookup yields CDR1 SGHRS and CDR2 YFSETQ. CDR3 nucleotides: TGCGCCAGCAGCTTGGGGCGGGGATCGGAGGAAGGCTACACCTTC. Its translation is CASSLGRGSEEGYTF.

The J gene is TRBJ2-5, the V gene TRBV29-1; D is perhaps TRBD1 (6 bases). V lost 3 bases and J lost 6, with 8 bases in between. The CDR3 is 11 residues long. The germline V gene has CDR1 SQVTM and CDR2 ANQGSEA. The CDR3 here is CSVDRGQTQYF. CDR3 nucleotides: TGCAGCGTTGACAGGGGCCAGACCCAGTACTTC. The full variable domain, its missing parts supplied by reference TRBV29-1 and TRBJ2-5, is SAVISQKPSRDICQRGTSLTIQCQVDSQVTMMFWYRQQPGQSLTLIATANQGSEATYESGFVIDKFPISRPNLTFSTLTVSNMSPEDSSIYLCSVDRGQTQYFGPGTRLLVL.